The rows below give T cell receptor beta chains drawn from one sample of a study of circulating and synovial CD4+ cells in juvenile arthritis. Here immunoSEQ multiplex PCR was the method, and the copy in TCRdb shows in-frame clones only, minus some. The sample gives tens of thousands of clones, roughly 95% of which show up once; around 0.63% is in the top ten. Input material: CD4+ T cells from blood. These receptor sequences come from a human donor with juvenile idiopathic arthritis. CDR3s include the opening cysteine and the closing phenylalanine or tryptophan. Each record gives: clone size, D gene, CDR3 length, J gene, V gene, CDR3 protein, CDR3 DNA. D genes are given only for firm matches. Not every row has a clone size; where given, it reads once, few, many or a size class.

clone_size: -; d_call: -; cdr3_length: 12; j_call: TRBJ1-2; v_call: TRBV30; cdr3_aa: CACQRGIYGYTF; cdr3_nt: TGTGCCTGTCAGAGGGGGATCTATGGCTACACCTTC
clone_size: once; d_call: -; cdr3_length: 15; j_call: TRBJ1-6; v_call: TRBV7-3; cdr3_aa: CASSLGRDHNSPLHF; cdr3_nt: TGTGCCAGCAGCTTAGGCCGGGATCATAATTCCCCCCTCCACTTT
clone_size: -; d_call: -; cdr3_length: 11; j_call: TRBJ2-7; v_call: TRBV20-1; cdr3_aa: CSASRELEQYF; cdr3_nt: TGCAGTGCTAGTCGGGAACTCGAGCAGTACTTC
clone_size: -; d_call: TRBD2; cdr3_length: 16; j_call: TRBJ2-7; v_call: TRBV5-1; cdr3_aa: CASSRTSGSLGYEQYF; cdr3_nt: TGCGCCAGCAGCCGGACTAGCGGGAGTCTAGGCTACGAGCAGTACTTC
clone_size: -; d_call: -; cdr3_length: 14; j_call: TRBJ2-3; v_call: TRBV5-1; cdr3_aa: CASSLGHSTDTQYF; cdr3_nt: TGCGCCAGCAGCTTGGGACATAGCACAGATACGCAGTATTTT
clone_size: once; d_call: -; cdr3_length: 14; j_call: TRBJ2-7; v_call: TRBV10-3; cdr3_aa: CAITGGSSTYEQYF; cdr3_nt: TGTGCCATCACGGGGGGCTCCAGCACCTACGAGCAGTACTTC
clone_size: -; d_call: -; cdr3_length: 21; j_call: TRBJ2-1; v_call: TRBV21-1; cdr3_aa: CASRMGDSLYNFLPSYNEQFF; cdr3_nt: TGTGCCAGCAGAATGGGGGACAGTTTGTATAACTTTTTACCCTCATACAATGAGCAGTTCTTC
clone_size: -; d_call: TRBD2; cdr3_length: 23; j_call: TRBJ2-1; v_call: TRBV27; cdr3_aa: CASSAGPGSIVAGESKSYNEQFF; cdr3_nt: TGTGCCAGCAGTGCAGGACCGGGCTCTATAGTAGCGGGAGAAAGTAAGTCCTACAATGAGCAGTTCTTC
clone_size: once; d_call: -; cdr3_length: 13; j_call: TRBJ2-1; v_call: TRBV7-2; cdr3_aa: CASSPRRDNEQFF; cdr3_nt: TGTGCCAGCAGCCCCCGTAGAGACAATGAGCAGTTCTTC
clone_size: -; d_call: -; cdr3_length: 13; j_call: TRBJ2-2; v_call: TRBV10-3; cdr3_aa: CATRGENTGELFF; cdr3_nt: TGTGCCACCCGGGGAGAGAACACCGGGGAGCTGTTTTTT
clone_size: -; d_call: -; cdr3_length: 15; j_call: TRBJ1-3; v_call: TRBV27; cdr3_aa: CASSPRGASGNTIYF; cdr3_nt: TGTGCCAGCAGTCCCCGCGGAGCCTCTGGAAACACCATATATTTT
clone_size: few; d_call: -; cdr3_length: 13; j_call: TRBJ2-3; v_call: TRBV19; cdr3_aa: CASSIVRDGTQYF; cdr3_nt: TGTGCCAGTAGTATAGTACGGGATGGTACGCAGTATTTT
clone_size: -; d_call: -; cdr3_length: 16; j_call: TRBJ1-1; v_call: TRBV19; cdr3_aa: CASSHPGGGENTEAFF; cdr3_nt: TGTGCCAGTAGCCATCCTGGAGGGGGGGAGAACACTGAAGCTTTCTTT
clone_size: -; d_call: TRBD1; cdr3_length: 15; j_call: TRBJ2-7; v_call: TRBV28; cdr3_aa: CASSSSTGLYYEQYF; cdr3_nt: TGTGCCAGCAGTTCCTCGACAGGGTTATACTACGAGCAGTACTTC
clone_size: -; d_call: TRBD2; cdr3_length: 16; j_call: TRBJ2-5; v_call: TRBV27; cdr3_aa: CASSLIASGGAKTQYF; cdr3_nt: TGTGCCAGCAGTTTAATCGCTAGCGGGGGGGCCAAGACCCAGTACTTC
clone_size: -; d_call: -; cdr3_length: 14; j_call: TRBJ2-4; v_call: TRBV7-9; cdr3_aa: CASSLVRGDNIQYF; cdr3_nt: TGTGCCAGCAGCTTAGTGCGAGGTGATAACATTCAGTACTTC
clone_size: -; d_call: TRBD1; cdr3_length: 13; j_call: TRBJ2-7; v_call: TRBV9; cdr3_aa: CASSGKTGLEQYF; cdr3_nt: TGTGCCAGCAGCGGGAAGACAGGGTTGGAGCAGTACTTC
clone_size: -; d_call: TRBD2; cdr3_length: 20; j_call: TRBJ2-2; v_call: TRBV7-7; cdr3_aa: CASSLNPTGLAGANTGELFF; cdr3_nt: TGTGCTAGCAGCTTAAACCCCACCGGACTAGCGGGGGCGAACACCGGGGAGCTGTTTTTT
clone_size: -; d_call: TRBD1; cdr3_length: 14; j_call: TRBJ2-1; v_call: TRBV6-5; cdr3_aa: CASSLNRGYNEQFF; cdr3_nt: TGTGCCAGCAGTTTGAACAGGGGGTACAATGAGCAGTTCTTC
clone_size: -; d_call: TRBD2; cdr3_length: 13; j_call: TRBJ2-1; v_call: TRBV11-2; cdr3_aa: CASSTGLAGGQFF; cdr3_nt: TGTGCCAGCAGCACGGGACTAGCGGGAGGGCAGTTCTTC
clone_size: -; d_call: -; cdr3_length: 13; j_call: TRBJ2-3; v_call: TRBV28; cdr3_aa: CASSFHRPGAQYF; cdr3_nt: TGTGCCAGCAGTTTCCATAGACCAGGGGCGCAGTATTTT
clone_size: -; d_call: TRBD1; cdr3_length: 16; j_call: TRBJ1-1; v_call: TRBV5-1; cdr3_aa: CASSLGQGGVGTEAFF; cdr3_nt: TGCGCCAGCAGCTTGGGACAGGGAGGAGTCGGCACTGAAGCTTTCTTT
clone_size: -; d_call: TRBD1; cdr3_length: 15; j_call: TRBJ1-4; v_call: TRBV7-2; cdr3_aa: CASSRQGAAGEKLFF; cdr3_nt: TGTGCCAGCAGCCGACAGGGGGCCGCAGGCGAAAAACTGTTTTTT
clone_size: once; d_call: -; cdr3_length: 15; j_call: TRBJ1-1; v_call: TRBV6-5; cdr3_aa: CASSRGLLKYTEAFF; cdr3_nt: TGTGCCAGCAGCCGCGGACTGCTTAAGTACACTGAAGCTTTCTTT
clone_size: -; d_call: -; cdr3_length: 15; j_call: TRBJ2-5; v_call: TRBV7-9; cdr3_aa: CASSLEGRGQETQYF; cdr3_nt: TGTGCCAGCAGCTTAGAGGGAAGGGGTCAAGAGACCCAGTACTTC
clone_size: -; d_call: -; cdr3_length: 15; j_call: TRBJ1-3; v_call: TRBV7-9; cdr3_aa: CASGFPQNSGNTIYF; cdr3_nt: TGTGCCAGCGGTTTTCCACAGAACTCTGGAAACACCATATATTTT
clone_size: once; d_call: -; cdr3_length: 16; j_call: TRBJ2-2; v_call: TRBV28; cdr3_aa: CASSRLNRADTGELFF; cdr3_nt: TGTGCCAGCAGTCGATTAAACAGGGCGGACACCGGGGAGCTGTTTTTT
clone_size: -; d_call: -; cdr3_length: 14; j_call: TRBJ2-3; v_call: TRBV5-4; cdr3_aa: CASSFGGATDTQYF; cdr3_nt: TGTGCCAGCAGCTTTGGCGGGGCCACAGATACGCAGTATTTT
clone_size: once; d_call: TRBD2; cdr3_length: 18; j_call: TRBJ2-7; v_call: TRBV19; cdr3_aa: CASSIATAGLAGPYEQYF; cdr3_nt: TGTGCCAGTAGTATAGCCACTGCTGGACTAGCGGGCCCATACGAGCAGTACTTC
clone_size: -; d_call: -; cdr3_length: 15; j_call: TRBJ2-7; v_call: TRBV25-1; cdr3_aa: CASSDPGHSAHEQYF; cdr3_nt: TGTGCCAGCAGTGACCCGGGACATTCGGCCCACGAGCAGTACTTC
clone_size: -; d_call: TRBD1; cdr3_length: 15; j_call: TRBJ1-5; v_call: TRBV25-1; cdr3_aa: CASSELGRGDQPQHF; cdr3_nt: TGTGCCAGCAGTGAATTAGGCAGGGGGGATCAGCCCCAGCATTTT
clone_size: -; d_call: -; cdr3_length: 14; j_call: TRBJ2-5; v_call: TRBV5-4; cdr3_aa: CASSLPLQSETQYF; cdr3_nt: TGTGCCAGCAGCTTGCCATTACAGTCGGAGACCCAGTACTTC
clone_size: -; d_call: TRBD2; cdr3_length: 16; j_call: TRBJ2-7; v_call: TRBV27; cdr3_aa: CASSRGGLAVSYEQYF; cdr3_nt: TGTGCCAGCAGCCGCGGAGGACTAGCGGTCTCCTACGAGCAGTACTTC
clone_size: -; d_call: TRBD1; cdr3_length: 14; j_call: TRBJ1-1; v_call: TRBV7-2; cdr3_aa: CASSPTGLNTEAFF; cdr3_nt: TGTGCCAGCAGCCCGACAGGGTTGAACACTGAAGCTTTCTTT
clone_size: -; d_call: TRBD2; cdr3_length: 15; j_call: TRBJ2-3; v_call: TRBV4-1; cdr3_aa: CASSQDAGGTDTQYF; cdr3_nt: TGCGCCAGCAGCCAAGATGCGGGAGGGACAGATACGCAGTATTTT
clone_size: -; d_call: -; cdr3_length: 13; j_call: TRBJ1-2; v_call: TRBV11-2; cdr3_aa: CASSRGLDYGYTF; cdr3_nt: TGTGCCAGCAGCCGCGGACTCGACTATGGCTACACCTTC
clone_size: -; d_call: -; cdr3_length: 11; j_call: TRBJ2-5; v_call: TRBV10-1; cdr3_aa: CASSDGGTQYF; cdr3_nt: TGCGCCAGCAGTGATGGAGGGACCCAGTACTTC
clone_size: -; d_call: TRBD2; cdr3_length: 16; j_call: TRBJ2-7; v_call: TRBV7-9; cdr3_aa: CASSSGLAERGYEQYF; cdr3_nt: TGTGCCAGCAGCTCGGGACTAGCGGAGCGAGGCTACGAGCAGTACTTC
clone_size: -; d_call: -; cdr3_length: 13; j_call: TRBJ2-5; v_call: TRBV30; cdr3_aa: CAWTPQIQETQYF; cdr3_nt: TGTGCCTGGACCCCACAGATCCAAGAGACCCAGTACTTC